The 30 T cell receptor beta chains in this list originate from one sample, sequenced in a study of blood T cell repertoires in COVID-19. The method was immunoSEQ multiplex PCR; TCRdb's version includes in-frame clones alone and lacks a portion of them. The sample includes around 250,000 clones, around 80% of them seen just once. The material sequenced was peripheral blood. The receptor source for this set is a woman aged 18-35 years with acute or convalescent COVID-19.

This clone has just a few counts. The DNA of the CDR3 is TGTGCCACCAGTGCCGGGTGCTTCGTCTACGAGCAGTACTTC. This codes for CATSAGCFVYEQYF. The rearrangement joins TRBV24-1 to TRBJ2-7; unclear D gene. The V gene lost 5 bases and the J gene lost 3 bases, with 13 bases spanning the gap. The V gene's germline CDR1 is KGHDR and CDR2 SFDVKD. The CDR3 is 14 amino acids.

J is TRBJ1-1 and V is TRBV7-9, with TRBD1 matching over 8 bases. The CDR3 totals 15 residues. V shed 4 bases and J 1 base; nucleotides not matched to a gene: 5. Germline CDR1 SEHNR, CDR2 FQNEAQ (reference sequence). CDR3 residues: CASSWGQAENTEAFF. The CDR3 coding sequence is TGTGCCAGCAGCTGGGGACAGGCCGAGAACACTGAAGCTTTCTTT.

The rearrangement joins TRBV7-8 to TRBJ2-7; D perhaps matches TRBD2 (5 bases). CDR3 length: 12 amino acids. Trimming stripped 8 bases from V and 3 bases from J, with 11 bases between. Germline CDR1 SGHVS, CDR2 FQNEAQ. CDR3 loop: CASARTDYEQYF. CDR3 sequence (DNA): TGTGCCAGCGCAAGGACTGACTACGAGCAGTACTTC.

CDR3 DNA sequence: TGTGCCTGGAGTGTACGGGGGGCGCTTAATTCACCCCTCCACTTT. Protein sequence: CAWSVRGALNSPLHF. V and J are TRBV30 and TRBJ1-6; D might be TRBD1 (6 bases). There are 15 residues in the CDR3. CDR1 is GTSNPN and CDR2 is SVGIG in the germline V gene (reference sequence). Trimming cost V 0 bases and J 6 bases, with 12 bases left between them.

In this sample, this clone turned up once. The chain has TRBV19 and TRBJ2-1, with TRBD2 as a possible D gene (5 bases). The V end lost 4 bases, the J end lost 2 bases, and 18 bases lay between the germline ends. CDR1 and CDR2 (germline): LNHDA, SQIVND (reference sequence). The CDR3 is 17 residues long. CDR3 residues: CASSTPPSISPYNEQFF. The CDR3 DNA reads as TGTGCCAGTAGTACTCCACCTAGCATTAGCCCCTACAATGAGCAGTTCTTC.

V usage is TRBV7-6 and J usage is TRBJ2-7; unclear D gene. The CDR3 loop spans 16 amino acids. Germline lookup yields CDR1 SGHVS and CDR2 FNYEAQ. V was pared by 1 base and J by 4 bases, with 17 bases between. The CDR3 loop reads CASSLGTPFALYEQYF. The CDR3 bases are TGTGCCAGCAGCTTAGGAACACCTTTCGCCCTTTACGAGCAGTACTTC.

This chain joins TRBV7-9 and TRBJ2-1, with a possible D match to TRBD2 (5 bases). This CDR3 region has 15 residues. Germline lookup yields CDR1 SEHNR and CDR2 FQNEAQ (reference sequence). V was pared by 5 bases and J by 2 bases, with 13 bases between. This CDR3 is CASSLWAGPYNEQFF. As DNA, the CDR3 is TGTGCCAGCAGCCTCTGGGCGGGCCCCTACAATGAGCAGTTCTTC.

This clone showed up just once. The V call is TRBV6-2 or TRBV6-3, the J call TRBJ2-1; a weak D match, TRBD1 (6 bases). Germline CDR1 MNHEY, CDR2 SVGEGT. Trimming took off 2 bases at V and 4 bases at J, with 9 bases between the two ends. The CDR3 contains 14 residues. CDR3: CASSYPGEYNEQFF. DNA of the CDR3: TGTGCCAGCAGTTACCCAGGGGAATACAATGAGCAGTTCTTC.

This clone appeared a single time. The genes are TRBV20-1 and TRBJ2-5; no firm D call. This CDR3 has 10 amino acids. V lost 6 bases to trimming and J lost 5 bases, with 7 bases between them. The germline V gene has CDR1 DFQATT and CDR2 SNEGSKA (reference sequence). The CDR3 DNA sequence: TGCAGTGCCCAGTGGGAGACCCAGTACTTC. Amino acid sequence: CSAQWETQYF.

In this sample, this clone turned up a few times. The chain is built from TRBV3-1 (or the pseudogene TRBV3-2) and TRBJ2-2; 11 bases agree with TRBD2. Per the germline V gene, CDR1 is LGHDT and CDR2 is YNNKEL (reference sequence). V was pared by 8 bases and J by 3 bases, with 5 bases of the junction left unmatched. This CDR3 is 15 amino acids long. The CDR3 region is CASGLAGGDTGELFF. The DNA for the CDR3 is TGTGCCAGCGGATTAGCGGGAGGGGACACCGGGGAGCTGTTTTTT.

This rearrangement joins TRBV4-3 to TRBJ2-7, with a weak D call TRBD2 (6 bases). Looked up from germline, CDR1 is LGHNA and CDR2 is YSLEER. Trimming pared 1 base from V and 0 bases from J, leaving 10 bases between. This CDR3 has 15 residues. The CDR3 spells CASSQGLAASYEQYF. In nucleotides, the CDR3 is TGCGCCAGCAGCCAAGGATTAGCGGCCTCCTACGAGCAGTACTTC.

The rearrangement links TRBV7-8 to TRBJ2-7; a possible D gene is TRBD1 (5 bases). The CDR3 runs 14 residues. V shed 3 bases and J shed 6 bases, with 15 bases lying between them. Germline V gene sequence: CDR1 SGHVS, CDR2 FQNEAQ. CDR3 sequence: CASSFVPGLGEQYF. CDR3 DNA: TGTGCCAGCAGCTTCGTCCCAGGGCTTGGCGAGCAGTACTTC.

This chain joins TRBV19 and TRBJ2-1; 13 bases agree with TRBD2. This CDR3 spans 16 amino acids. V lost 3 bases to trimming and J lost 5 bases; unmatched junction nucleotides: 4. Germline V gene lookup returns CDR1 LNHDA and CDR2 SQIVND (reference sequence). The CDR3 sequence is CASSMGLAGTNNEQFF. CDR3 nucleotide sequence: TGTGCCAGTAGTATGGGACTAGCGGGGACCAACAATGAGCAGTTCTTC.

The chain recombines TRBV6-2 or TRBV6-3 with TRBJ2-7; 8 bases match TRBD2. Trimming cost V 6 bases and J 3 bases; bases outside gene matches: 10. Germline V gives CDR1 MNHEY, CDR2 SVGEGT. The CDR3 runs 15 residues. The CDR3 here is CASSRTAGAVYEQYF. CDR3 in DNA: TGTGCCAGCAGCAGAACAGCGGGAGCTGTCTACGAGCAGTACTTC.

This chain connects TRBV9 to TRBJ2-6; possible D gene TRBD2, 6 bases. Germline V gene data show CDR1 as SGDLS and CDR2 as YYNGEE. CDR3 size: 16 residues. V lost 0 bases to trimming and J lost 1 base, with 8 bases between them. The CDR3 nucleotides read TGTGCCAGCAGCGTAGATGGGGGGTCTGGGGCCAACGTCCTGACTTTC. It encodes CASSVDGGSGANVLTF.

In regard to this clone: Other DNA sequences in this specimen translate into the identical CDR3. CDR3 residues: CAWSVGGYGYTF. The CDR3 bases are TGTGCCTGGAGTGTGGGGGGCTATGGCTACACCTTC. The J gene is TRBJ1-2, the V gene TRBV30, with a tentative D call TRBD1 (5 bases). Germline V gene lookup returns CDR1 GTSNPN and CDR2 SVGIG (reference sequence). The V end was cut by 0 bases, the J end by 4 bases, with 6 bases between. The CDR3 spans 12 residues. Supplemented by reference TRBV30 and TRBJ1-2, the full variable domain reads SQTIHQWPATLVQPVGSPLSLECTVEGTSNPNLYWYRQAAGRGLQLLFYSVGIGQISSEVPQNLSASRPQDRQFILSSKKLLLSDSGFYLCAWSVGGYGYTFGSGTRLTVV.

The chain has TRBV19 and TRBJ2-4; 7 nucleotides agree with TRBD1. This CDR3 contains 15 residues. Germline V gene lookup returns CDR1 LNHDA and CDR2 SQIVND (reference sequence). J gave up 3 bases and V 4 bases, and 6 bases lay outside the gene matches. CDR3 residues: CASSTPQGFKNIQYF. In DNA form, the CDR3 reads TGTGCCAGTAGTACTCCACAGGGGTTCAAAAACATTCAGTACTTC.

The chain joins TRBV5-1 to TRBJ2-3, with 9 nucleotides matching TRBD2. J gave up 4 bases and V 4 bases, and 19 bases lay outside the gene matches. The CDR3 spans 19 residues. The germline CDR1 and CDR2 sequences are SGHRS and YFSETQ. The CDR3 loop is CASSILTSGPNQRPDTQYF. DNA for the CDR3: TGCGCCAGCAGCATCCTGACTAGCGGACCCAACCAACGGCCAGATACGCAGTATTTT.

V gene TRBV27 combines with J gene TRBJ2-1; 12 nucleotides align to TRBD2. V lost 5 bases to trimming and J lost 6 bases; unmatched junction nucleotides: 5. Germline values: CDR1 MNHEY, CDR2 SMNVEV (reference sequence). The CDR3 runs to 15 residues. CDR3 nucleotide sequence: TGTGCCAGCAGTCGGTCTAGCGGGAGGGCCAATGAGCAGTTCTTC. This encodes CASSRSSGRANEQFF.

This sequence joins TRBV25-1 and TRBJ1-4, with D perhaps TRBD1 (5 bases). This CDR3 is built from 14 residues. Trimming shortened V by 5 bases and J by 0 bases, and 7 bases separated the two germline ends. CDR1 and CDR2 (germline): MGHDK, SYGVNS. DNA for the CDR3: TGTGCCAGCAGTCCAGGGACAACTAATGAAAAACTGTTTTTT. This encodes CASSPGTTNEKLFF.

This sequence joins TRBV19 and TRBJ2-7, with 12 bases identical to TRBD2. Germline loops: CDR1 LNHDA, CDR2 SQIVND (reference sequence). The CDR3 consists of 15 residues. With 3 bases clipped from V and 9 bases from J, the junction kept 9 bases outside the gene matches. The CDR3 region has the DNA TGTGCCAGTAGTATTGAGACTAGCGGGAGTTCGGTGCAGTACTTC. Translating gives CASSIETSGSSVQYF.

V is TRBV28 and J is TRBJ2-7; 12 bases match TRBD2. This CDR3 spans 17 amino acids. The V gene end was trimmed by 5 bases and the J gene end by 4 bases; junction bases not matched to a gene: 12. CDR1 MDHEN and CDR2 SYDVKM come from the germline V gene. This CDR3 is CASSGIRVTSGRYEQYF. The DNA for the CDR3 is TGTGCCAGCAGTGGCATTCGGGTGACTAGCGGGAGATACGAGCAGTACTTC.

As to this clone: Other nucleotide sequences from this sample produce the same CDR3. The CDR3 protein is CASSIRDSPLHF. CDR3 DNA: TGTGCCAGTAGTATTCGTGATTCACCCCTCCACTTT. The chain joins TRBV19 to TRBJ1-6; D is undetermined. Germline values: CDR1 LNHDA, CDR2 SQIVND (reference sequence). The V and J ends lost 3 bases and 8 bases respectively, with 5 bases between them. The CDR3 sequence is 12 residues long.

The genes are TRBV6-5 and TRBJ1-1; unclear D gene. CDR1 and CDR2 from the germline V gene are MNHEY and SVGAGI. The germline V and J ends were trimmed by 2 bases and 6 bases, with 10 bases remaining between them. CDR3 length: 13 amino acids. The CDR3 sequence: CASSYNGGAEAFF. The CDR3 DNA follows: TGTGCCAGCAGTTACAATGGCGGCGCTGAAGCTTTCTTT.

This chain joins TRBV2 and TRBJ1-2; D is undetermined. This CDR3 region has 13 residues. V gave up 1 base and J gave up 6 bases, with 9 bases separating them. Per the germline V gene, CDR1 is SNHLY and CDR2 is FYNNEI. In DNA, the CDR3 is TGTGCCAGCAGTGAAGGGCGGAGACATGGCTACACCTTC. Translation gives CASSEGRRHGYTF.

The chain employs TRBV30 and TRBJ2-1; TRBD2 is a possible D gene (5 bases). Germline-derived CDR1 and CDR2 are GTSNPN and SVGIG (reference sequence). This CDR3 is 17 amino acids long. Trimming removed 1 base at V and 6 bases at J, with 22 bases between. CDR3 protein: CAWSGQRQAFPSNEQFF. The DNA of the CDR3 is TGTGCCTGGAGTGGGCAGCGGCAGGCATTCCCAAGCAATGAGCAGTTCTTC.

The CDR3 here is CASSPGGSNQPQHF. The CDR3, as DNA: TGCGCCAGCAGCCCAGGAGGTAGCAATCAGCCCCAGCATTTT. V gene TRBV4-1 combines with J gene TRBJ1-5; D unclear. V was cut by 4 bases and J by 0 bases, with 7 bases left in between. Germline V gene data show CDR1 as MGHRA and CDR2 as YSYEKL. The CDR3 totals 14 residues.

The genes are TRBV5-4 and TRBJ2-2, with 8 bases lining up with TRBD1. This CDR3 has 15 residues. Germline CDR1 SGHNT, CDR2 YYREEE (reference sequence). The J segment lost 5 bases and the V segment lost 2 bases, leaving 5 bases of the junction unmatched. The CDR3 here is CASSFQGARTGELFF. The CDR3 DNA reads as TGTGCCAGCAGCTTCCAGGGGGCGCGTACCGGGGAGCTGTTTTTT.

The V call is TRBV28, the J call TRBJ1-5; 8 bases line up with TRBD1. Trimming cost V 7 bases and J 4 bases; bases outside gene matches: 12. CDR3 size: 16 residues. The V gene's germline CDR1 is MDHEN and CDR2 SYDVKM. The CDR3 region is CASTEPGQAINQPQHF. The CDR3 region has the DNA TGTGCCAGCACCGAACCGGGACAGGCCATAAATCAGCCCCAGCATTTT.

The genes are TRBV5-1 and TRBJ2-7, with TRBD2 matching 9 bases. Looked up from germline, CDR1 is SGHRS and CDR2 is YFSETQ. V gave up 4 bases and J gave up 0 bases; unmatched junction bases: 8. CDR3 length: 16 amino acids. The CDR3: CASSKRTSADSYEQYF. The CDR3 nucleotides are TGCGCCAGCAGCAAACGGACTAGCGCCGACTCCTACGAGCAGTACTTC.